This T cell receptor beta chain was identified in a study of cytomegalovirus exposure and HLA in healthy donors. The wider study: Early on, a data release was issued that held 85 million to 95 million unique TCRs from HLA-typed donors. Study conclusions and caveats: Later analysis showed most CMV-associated TCR beta chains appearing HLA-restricted. Confirmation in vitro established that a few CMV-associated chains were specific for CMV antigens.

Vbeta (60) and Jbeta (13) primers were used in the PCR. Libraries were prepared by immunoSEQ multiplex PCR; TCRdb keeps only in-frame clonotypes and omits some of them. This table lists 53,000 or so clones. Regarding this clone: Its specificity is not known.

Per the germline V gene, CDR1 is MNHEY and CDR2 is SMNVEV (reference sequence). The length of the CDR3 is 15 residues. Trimming took off 5 bases at V and 2 bases at J, with 15 bases between the two ends. This chain connects TRBV27 to TRBJ2-5, with a weak D call TRBD2 (6 bases). This TCR was sampled from a man younger than 35 in good health and CMV-seropositive. Input material: PBMCs. CDR3 in DNA: TGTGCCAGCAGTCTGCTAGCGTCCCGACAAGAGACCCAGTACTTC. It yields the protein CASSLLASRQETQYF.